This T cell receptor (beta chain) appears in the sequencing data of a study of blood T cells in healthy people across ages. This clonotype was seen once. What it binds is unknown. A clone one base away is much larger, so this may be a read error. Broader study findings: Those diversity estimates obtained from one million T cells were thought to be underestimates. Naive CD4+ cells and diversity were both higher in long-lived donors than in aged donors.

A sample-barcoded 5' primer and a J-beta primer mix were used in a second PCR of roughly 6 to 11 cycles. Via MiXCR, TCRdb re-called the 5' RACE reads, giving one row per CDR3 protein. The top ten clones hold 6.5% to 8.5% of a sample with about 1,500,000 distinct CDR3 sequences, roughly 27% of them seen once. This clonotype was obtained from a woman aged 30 to 39 in good health. The sample comprised blood.

The CDR3 DNA follows: TGTGCCAGCAGTTTCGGCGGGGGGGCCTACAATGAGCAGTACTTC. Its protein product is CASSFGGGAYNEQYF. The J gene is TRBJ2-7, the V gene TRBV28, with 9 positions matching TRBD2. V was clipped by 3 bases and J by 7 bases; unmatched bases: 10. Germline lookup yields CDR1 MDHEN and CDR2 SYDVKM. This CDR3 spans 15 amino acids.